This T cell receptor (beta chain) was identified during a study of CD8 T cells in ankylosing spondylitis. A single record per CDR3 protein comes from TCRdb applying MiXCR to the 5' RACE reads. In the table there are approximately 350,000 distinct CDR3 sequences, approximately 14% of which are singletons. This receptor was obtained from a male donor with ankylosing spondylitis or in good health (not recorded which). The sequenced sample was blood, either unsorted or a sorted T cell fraction (not recorded which).

CDR3 DNA: TGTGCCAGCAGTGATTTAACAGGGGCCACCTTACAGACCCAGTACTTC. Encoded protein: CASSDLTGATLQTQYF. This chain links TRBV25-1 with TRBJ2-5; the match to TRBD1 covers 7 bases. The V segment lost 3 bases and the J segment 6 bases; nucleotides outside the gene matches: 13. In germline, CDR1 is MGHDK, CDR2 SYGVNS. CDR3 length: 16 amino acids.